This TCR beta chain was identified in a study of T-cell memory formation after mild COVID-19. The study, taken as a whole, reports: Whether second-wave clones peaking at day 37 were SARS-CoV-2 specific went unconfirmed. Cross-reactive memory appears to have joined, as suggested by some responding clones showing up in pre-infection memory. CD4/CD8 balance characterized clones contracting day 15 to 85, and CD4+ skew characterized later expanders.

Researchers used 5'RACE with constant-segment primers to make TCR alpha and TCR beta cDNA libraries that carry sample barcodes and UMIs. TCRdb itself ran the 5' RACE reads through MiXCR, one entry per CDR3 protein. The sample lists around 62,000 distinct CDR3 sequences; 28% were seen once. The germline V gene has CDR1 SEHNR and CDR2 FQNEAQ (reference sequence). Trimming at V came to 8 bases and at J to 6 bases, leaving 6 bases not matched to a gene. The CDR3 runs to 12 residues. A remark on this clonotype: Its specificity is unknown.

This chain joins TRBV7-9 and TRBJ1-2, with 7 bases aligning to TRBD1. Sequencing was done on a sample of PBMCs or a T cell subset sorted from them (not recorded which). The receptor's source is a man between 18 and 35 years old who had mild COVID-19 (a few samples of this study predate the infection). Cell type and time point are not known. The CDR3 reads CASSQGGNGYTF. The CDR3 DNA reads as TGTGCCAGCTCCCAGGGGGGAAATGGCTACACCTTC.